These T cell receptor beta chains were read from a single sample in a study of CD8+ T cells in alopecia areata. The repertoire was sequenced with immunoSEQ multiplex PCR; TCRdb's copy has only in-frame clones and lacks some. The sample shows approximately 180,000 clones, less than 80% of them seen only once. Here the sequenced sample was CD8+ T cells sorted from blood, taken at week 0. These receptors originate from a human donor with alopecia areata. CDR3s include the opening cysteine and the closing phenylalanine or tryptophan. Fields, in order: V gene, D gene, clone size, J gene, CDR3 DNA, CDR3 protein. The D gene is left open where the match is weak. Clone size is not always given. Where it is, it says once, few, many or a class for expanded clones.

TRBV5-1	NA	NA	TRBJ1-1	TGCGCCAGCAGCCCGCACACGGCGATGAACACTGAAGCTTTCTTT	CASSPHTAMNTEAFF
TRBV7-9	NA	NA	TRBJ2-7	TGTGCCAGCAGCCCCAACTCCTACGAGCAGTACTTC	CASSPNSYEQYF
TRBV27	TRBD2	NA	TRBJ2-1	TGTGCCAGCAGCGGGGGGGCAGGAAATGAGCAGTTCTTC	CASSGGAGNEQFF
TRBV6-1	NA	once	TRBJ1-1	TGTGCCAGCAGTGAATACCCACTGACTCGCCGCATGAACACTGAAGCTTTCTTT	CASSEYPLTRRMNTEAFF
TRBV9	NA	NA	TRBJ2-2	TGTGCCAGCAGCGCCAACCCCAGGGGGAACACCGGGGAGCTGTTTTTT	CASSANPRGNTGELFF
TRBV13	NA	few	TRBJ2-7	TGTGCCAGCAGCGAAACCGGGATCAGCTCCTACGAGCAGTACTTC	CASSETGISSYEQYF
TRBV6-1	TRBD1	NA	TRBJ2-7	TGTGCCAGCAGTGGAGCGGACAGGGCCTACGAGCAGTACTTC	CASSGADRAYEQYF
TRBV29-1	NA	few	TRBJ2-3	TGCAGCGCGGCAAGGGGGGCCGCAGATACGCAGTATTTT	CSAARGAADTQYF
TRBV7-9	NA	NA	TRBJ2-7	TGTGCCAGTAGAAGAACAGGGGAGGATAAGCAGTACTTC	CASRRTGEDKQYF
TRBV30	NA	NA	TRBJ2-1	TGTGCCTGCCGAGGACGAGTCTACAATGAGCAGTTCTTC	CACRGRVYNEQFF
TRBV13	NA	NA	TRBJ2-7	TGTGCCAGCAGCTTACGCAACGAGCAGTACTTC	CASSLRNEQYF
TRBV6-1	NA	NA	TRBJ2-5	TGTGCCAGCGTCCGGGAGACCCAGTACTTC	CASVRETQYF
TRBV4-1	NA	once	TRBJ1-1	TGCGCCAGCAGCCAAGTGGAAGGGGTTGAAGCTTTCTTT	CASSQVEGVEAFF
TRBV2	NA	NA	TRBJ1-3	TGTGCCAGCACCGACGCGGACTCTGGAAACACCATATATTTT	CASTDADSGNTIYF
TRBV11-1	TRBD1	NA	TRBJ1-1	TGTGCCAGCAGCATCGCAGGGGGCACTGAAGCTTTCTTT	CASSIAGGTEAFF
TRBV4-1	TRBD1	NA	TRBJ1-4	TGCGCCAGCAGCCAAGGAACCCGGGACAGGGAAACTAATGAAAAACTGTTTTTT	CASSQGTRDRETNEKLFF
TRBV30	NA	NA	TRBJ2-7	TGTGCCTGGAACGGGGTCGGGGTTGCGTACGAGCAGTACTTC	CAWNGVGVAYEQYF
TRBV5-1	NA	few	TRBJ1-1	TGCGCCAGCAGCTTGGGAGCGAACACTGAAGCTTTCTTT	CASSLGANTEAFF
TRBV2	TRBD1	NA	TRBJ1-2	TGTGCCAGCAACGCAGGGGGTTCGGGCTATGGCTACACCTTC	CASNAGGSGYGYTF
TRBV29-1	NA	few	TRBJ2-1	TGCAGCGTGGTGACGGGCAATGAGCAGTTCTTC	CSVVTGNEQFF
TRBV30	NA	NA	TRBJ1-5	TGTGCCTGGAATTACGGGGGGAATGGGCCGCGCCAGCCCCAGCATTTT	CAWNYGGNGPRQPQHF
TRBV27	NA	NA	TRBJ1-5	TGTGCCAACCAAAACCCAGGACACCTCAATCAGCCCCAGCATTTT	CANQNPGHLNQPQHF
TRBV6-6	NA	NA	TRBJ1-5	TGTGCCAGCAGTCTATACAATCAGCCCCAGCATTTT	CASSLYNQPQHF
TRBV7-9	NA	NA	TRBJ2-7	TGTGCCAGCAGCTCCGGGAGCTCCTACGAGCAGTACTTC	CASSSGSSYEQYF
TRBV6-5	NA	NA	TRBJ2-7	TGTGCCAGCAGTTATGGGGATTTTTCCTACGAGCAGTACTTC	CASSYGDFSYEQYF
TRBV6-1	NA	NA	TRBJ1-1	TGTGCCAGCAGTGATAGGTACACTGAAGCTTTCTTT	CASSDRYTEAFF
TRBV6-6	TRBD1	few	TRBJ1-1	TGTGCCAGCAGTTTAAACAGGGGCTCCACTGAAGCTTTCTTT	CASSLNRGSTEAFF
TRBV30	NA	once	TRBJ2-3	TGTGCCTGGAGTGCCGGGACTCCAGATACGCAGTATTTT	CAWSAGTPDTQYF
TRBV2	NA	once	TRBJ1-2	TGTGCCTGCGACTCCGGGACTCTCCACGATCATGGCTACACCTTC	CACDSGTLHDHGYTF
TRBV7-9	TRBD1	few	TRBJ2-3	TGTGCCAGCAGCTCCCCTAGGGGGCCTTTGTCCACAGATACGCAGTATTTT	CASSSPRGPLSTDTQYF
TRBV5-1	TRBD1	few	TRBJ2-7	TGCGCCAGCAGCCCGGCGACAGGGACCTACGAGCAGTACTTC	CASSPATGTYEQYF
TRBV6-4	NA	NA	TRBJ1-1	TGTGCCAGCACTACAGGGCCTGGGGGCACTGAAGCTTTCTTT	CASTTGPGGTEAFF
TRBV27	NA	NA	TRBJ2-7	TGTGCCAGCAGTTTAAGTTCGGGACAAGCCTACGAGCAGTACTTC	CASSLSSGQAYEQYF
TRBV29-1	TRBD2	NA	TRBJ2-1	TGCAGCGTCGGGGGGGGTAGGTCCTACAATGAGCAGTTCTTC	CSVGGGRSYNEQFF
TRBV5-1	NA	few	TRBJ1-1	TGCGCCAGCAGCTTGGGGACTGAAGCTTTCTTT	CASSLGTEAFF
TRBV6-6	TRBD1	NA	TRBJ1-1	TGTGCCAGCCTAGGGACAGGGGGGATGAACACTGAAGCTTTCTTT	CASLGTGGMNTEAFF
TRBV7-9	NA	NA	TRBJ1-1	TGTGCCAGCAGCCCGCCCCTTACAAGATGGGCTTTCTTT	CASSPPLTRWAFF
TRBV30	TRBD1	NA	TRBJ1-2	TGTGCCGGGAGGCTACCGGGACAGGGAAGGGGGCAGATAATCGATGGCTACACCTTC	CAGRLPGQGRGQIIDGYTF
TRBV29-1	TRBD1	few	TRBJ2-7	TGCAGCGTGGACGGACAGGGGTCGGGTAGCGAGCAGTACTTC	CSVDGQGSGSEQYF
TRBV4-1	TRBD1	NA	TRBJ1-1	TGCGCCAGCAGCCTTCGGACAGGAGCTGCTTTCTTT	CASSLRTGAAFF
TRBV19	NA	NA	TRBJ1-2	TGTGCCAGTAGTCCCAGGTCTGGAAGGAACTATGGCTACACCTTC	CASSPRSGRNYGYTF